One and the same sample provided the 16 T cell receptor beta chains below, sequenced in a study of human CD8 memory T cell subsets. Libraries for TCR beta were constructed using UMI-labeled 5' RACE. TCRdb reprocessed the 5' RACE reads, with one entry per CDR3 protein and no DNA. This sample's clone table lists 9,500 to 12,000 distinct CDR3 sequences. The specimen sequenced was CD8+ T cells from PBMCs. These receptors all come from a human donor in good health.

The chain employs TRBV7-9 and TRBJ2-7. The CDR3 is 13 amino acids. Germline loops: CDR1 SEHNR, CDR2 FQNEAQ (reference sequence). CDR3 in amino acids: CASRGVTTYEQYF.

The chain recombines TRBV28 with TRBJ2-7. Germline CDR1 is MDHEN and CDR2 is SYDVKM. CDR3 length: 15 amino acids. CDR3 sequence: CASSLYPGENYEQYF.

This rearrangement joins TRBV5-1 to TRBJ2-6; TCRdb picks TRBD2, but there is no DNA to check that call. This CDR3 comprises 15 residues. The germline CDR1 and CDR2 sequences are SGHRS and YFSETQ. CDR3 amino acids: CASSLAGESANVLTF. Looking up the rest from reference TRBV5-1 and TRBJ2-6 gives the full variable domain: KAGVTQTPRYLIKTRGQQVTLSCSPISGHRSVSWYQQTPGQGLQFLFEYFSETQRNKGNFPGRFSGRQFSNSRSEMNVSTLELGDSALYLCASSLAGESANVLTFGAGSRLTVL.

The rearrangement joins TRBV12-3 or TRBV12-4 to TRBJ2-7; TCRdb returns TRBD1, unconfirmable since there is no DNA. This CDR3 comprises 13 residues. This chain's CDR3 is CASSLHGTYEQYF.

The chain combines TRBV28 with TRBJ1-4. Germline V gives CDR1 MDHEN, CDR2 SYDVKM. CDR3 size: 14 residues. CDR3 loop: CASSLKFVGEKLFF.

CDR3 amino acids: CASSLRPPGAIDEQFF. This chain connects TRBV11-2 to TRBJ2-1; checking the TCRdb D call of TRBD1 is not possible without DNA. CDR3 size: 16 residues. Germline CDR1 reads SGHAT; CDR2 reads FQNNGV.

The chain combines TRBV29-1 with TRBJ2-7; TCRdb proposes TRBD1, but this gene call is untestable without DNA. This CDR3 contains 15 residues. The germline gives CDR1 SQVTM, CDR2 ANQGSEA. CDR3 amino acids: CSVEDDRAGSYEQYF.

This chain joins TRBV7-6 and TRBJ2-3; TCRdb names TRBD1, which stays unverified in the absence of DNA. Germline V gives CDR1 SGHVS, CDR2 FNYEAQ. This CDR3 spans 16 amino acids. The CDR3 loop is CASSPYRGGFTDTQYF. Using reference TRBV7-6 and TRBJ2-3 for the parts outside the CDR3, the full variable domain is GAGVSQSPRYKVTKRGQDVALRCDPISGHVSLYWYRQALGQGPEFLTYFNYEAQQDKSGLPNDRFSAERPEGSISTLTIQRTEQRDSAMYRCASSPYRGGFTDTQYFGPGTRLTVL.

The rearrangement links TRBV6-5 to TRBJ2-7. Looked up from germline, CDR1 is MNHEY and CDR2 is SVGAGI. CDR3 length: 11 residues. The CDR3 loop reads CASRQINEQYF.

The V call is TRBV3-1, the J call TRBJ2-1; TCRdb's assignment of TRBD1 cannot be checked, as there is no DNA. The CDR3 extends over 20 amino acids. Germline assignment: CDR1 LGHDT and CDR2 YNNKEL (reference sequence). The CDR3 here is CASSQGRRANRGSSYNEQFF.

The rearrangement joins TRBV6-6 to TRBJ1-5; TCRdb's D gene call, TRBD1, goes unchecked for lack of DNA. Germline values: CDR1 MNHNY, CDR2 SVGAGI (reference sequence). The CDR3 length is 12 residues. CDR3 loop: CASRTGNQPQHF.

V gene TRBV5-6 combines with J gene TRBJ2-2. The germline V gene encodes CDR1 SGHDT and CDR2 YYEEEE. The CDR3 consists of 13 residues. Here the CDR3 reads CASSLTPTGELFF.

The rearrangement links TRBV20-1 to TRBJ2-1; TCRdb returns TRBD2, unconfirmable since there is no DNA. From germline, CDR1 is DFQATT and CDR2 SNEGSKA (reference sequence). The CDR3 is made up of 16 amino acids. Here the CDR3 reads CSARQPGLAGGDEQFF.

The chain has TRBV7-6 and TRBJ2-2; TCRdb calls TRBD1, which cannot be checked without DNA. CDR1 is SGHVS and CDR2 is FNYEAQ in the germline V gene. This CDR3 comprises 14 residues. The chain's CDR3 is CASSSYTGAGELFF.

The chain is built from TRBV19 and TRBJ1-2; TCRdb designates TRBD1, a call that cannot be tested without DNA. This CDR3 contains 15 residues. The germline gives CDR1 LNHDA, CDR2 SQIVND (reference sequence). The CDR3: CASSIQGQDLYGYTF. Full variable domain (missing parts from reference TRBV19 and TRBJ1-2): DGGITQSPKYLFRKEGQNVTLSCEQNLNHDAMYWYRQDPGQGLRLIYYSQIVNDFQKGDIAEGYSVSREKKESFPLTVTSAQKNPTAFYLCASSIQGQDLYGYTFGSGTRLTVV.

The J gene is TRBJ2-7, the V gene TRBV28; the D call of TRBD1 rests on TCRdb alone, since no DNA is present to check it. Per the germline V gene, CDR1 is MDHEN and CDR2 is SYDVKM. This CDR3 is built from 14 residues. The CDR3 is CASNHGTGAYEQYF.